This record concerns one TCR beta chain sequence. The source of the sample is a study of blood T cell repertoires in COVID-19. Looking at the study overall: COVID-19 samples from acute and convalescent phases originated in the United States, Italy and Spain. In each case, the material was cDNA or gDNA derived from T cells, B-cell-depleted T cells, or PBMCs.

Germline-derived CDR1 and CDR2 are SGHTA and FQGNSA. This CDR3 region has 14 residues. The V and J ends lost 5 bases and 5 bases, in that order; junction bases with no gene match: 5. As originally analysed: Estimated nucleated cell counts came from reference gene primer amplification. Some clones are missing from TCRdb's copy, which holds only in-frame ones; the method was immunoSEQ multiplex PCR. The D gene and trimming were derived from the DNA, and the V and J assignments and clone size from that table. The table lists about 210,000 clones, almost 85% of them singletons. This sequence was found in a woman aged 40-49 years with acute or convalescent COVID-19. The sequencing sample was made of peripheral blood. V gene TRBV7-2 combines with J gene TRBJ2-7, with 11 bases aligning to TRBD2. CDR3: CASSISGRGHEQYF. The CDR3 DNA is TGTGCCAGCAGCATTAGCGGGAGGGGCCACGAGCAGTACTTC.